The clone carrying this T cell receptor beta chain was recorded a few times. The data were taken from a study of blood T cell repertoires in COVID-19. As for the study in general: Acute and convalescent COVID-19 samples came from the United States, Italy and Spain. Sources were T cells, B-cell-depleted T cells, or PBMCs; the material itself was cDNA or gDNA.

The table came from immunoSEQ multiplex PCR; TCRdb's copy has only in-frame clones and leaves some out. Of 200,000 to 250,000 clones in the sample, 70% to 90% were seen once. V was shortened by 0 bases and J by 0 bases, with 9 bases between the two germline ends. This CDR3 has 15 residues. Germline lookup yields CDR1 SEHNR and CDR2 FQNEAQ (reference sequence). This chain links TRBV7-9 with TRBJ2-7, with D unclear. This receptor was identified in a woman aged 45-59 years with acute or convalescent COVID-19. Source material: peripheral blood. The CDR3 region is CASSLAPGSSYEQYF. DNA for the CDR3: TGTGCCAGCAGCTTAGCGCCCGGTAGCTCCTACGAGCAGTACTTC.